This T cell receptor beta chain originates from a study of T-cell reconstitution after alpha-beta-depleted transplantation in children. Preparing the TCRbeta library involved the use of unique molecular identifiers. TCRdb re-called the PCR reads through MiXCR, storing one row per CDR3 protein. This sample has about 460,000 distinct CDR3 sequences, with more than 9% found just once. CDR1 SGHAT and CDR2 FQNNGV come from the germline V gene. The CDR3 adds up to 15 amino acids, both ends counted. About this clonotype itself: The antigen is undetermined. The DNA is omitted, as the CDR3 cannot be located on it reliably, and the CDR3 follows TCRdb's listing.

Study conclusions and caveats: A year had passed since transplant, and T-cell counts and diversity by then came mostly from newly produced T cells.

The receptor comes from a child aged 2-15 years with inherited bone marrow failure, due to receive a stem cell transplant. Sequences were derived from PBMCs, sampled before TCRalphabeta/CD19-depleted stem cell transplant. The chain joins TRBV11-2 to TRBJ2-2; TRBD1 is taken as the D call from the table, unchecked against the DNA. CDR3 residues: CASSSRGGRSGSCFF.